This T cell receptor beta chain comes out of a study of long-term antiretroviral therapy in people with HIV. Study conclusions and caveats: All blood samples came from the years 2004 to 2017, possibly under older ART regimens. HIV repertoires showed narrower CDR3 length ranges than controls.

On this clone: Its antigen is unknown.

Each contributor possessed a minimum of one pre-ART and a minimum of two post-ART PBMC samples. Germline CDR1 reads MRHNA; CDR2 reads SNTAGT. V was shortened by 2 bases and J by 3 bases, with 11 bases between the two germline ends. This CDR3 is built from 15 residues. The authors ran the immunoSEQ assay, v3.0, at survey level. Clones were sequenced by immunoSEQ multiplex PCR, and TCRdb holds only the in-frame ones, with some missing. The sample contains fewer than 30,000 clones, roughly 96% of which appear only once. The TCR sequence derives from a man between 25 and 39 years old with HIV. The specimen was unsorted PBMCs, collected 5.3 years after starting antiretroviral therapy. This chain uses TRBV6-4 with TRBJ2-1; D not resolved. The CDR3 reads CASSDVSGDYNEQFF. As DNA, the CDR3 is TGTGCCAGCAGTGACGTGTCTGGGGACTACAATGAGCAGTTCTTC.